These 30 T cell receptor beta chains were sequenced from one sample in a study of shared clonotypes between healthy human individuals (dated by TCRdb to about 2020). The receptor library was made with the immunoSEQ multiplex PCR assay. TCRdb took this table from immuneACCESS and kept in-frame rearrangements with V and J called. Such tables lack part of the clones; where checked against another copy, unresolved V genes explain under half of the gap, and the rest is unexplained. The sample data list hundreds of thousands of clones, and 72% of these were observed just once. Jointly, the top ten make up about 1.7% of the sample. Sequenced: memory CD4+ T cells sorted from blood. The intended sense of this specimen's cell subset or site label: CD45RA-negative fraction. The origin of the receptors is a woman under 40 in good health.

The chain recombines TRBV19 with TRBJ2-1; a possible D gene is TRBD1 (6 bases). The CDR3 has 15 amino acids. With 1 base removed from V and 6 bases from J, the gap between germline ends came to 13 bases. Germline V lookup: CDR1 LNHDA, CDR2 SQIVND (reference sequence). The CDR3 spells CASSIAGRGGNEQFF. The CDR3 bases are TGTGCCAGTAGTATAGCGGGCAGGGGTGGCAATGAGCAGTTCTTC.

This clone was found once. The chain is built from TRBV5-1 and TRBJ2-1, with 10 bases aligning to TRBD2. V dropped 4 bases and J dropped 7; count of bases not matched to a gene: 14. Per the germline V gene, CDR1 is SGHRS and CDR2 is YFSETQ. The CDR3 totals 17 residues. The CDR3 sequence: CASSLTTASGRRNEQFF. The CDR3 DNA follows: TGCGCCAGCAGCCTCACAACGGCTAGCGGGAGAAGGAATGAGCAGTTCTTC.

The genes are TRBV7-2 and TRBJ2-7; TRBD2 aligns across 9 bases. Looked up from germline, CDR1 is SGHTA and CDR2 is FQGNSA. The V gene end was trimmed by 1 base and the J gene end by 5 bases; junction bases not matched to a gene: 6. The CDR3 is made up of 15 amino acids. The CDR3 protein is CASSLGLAGNHEQYF. The CDR3 DNA is TGTGCCAGCAGCTTAGGGCTAGCGGGAAACCACGAGCAGTACTTC. Complete variable domain (other parts from reference TRBV7-2 and TRBJ2-7): GAGVSQSPSNKVTEKGKDVELRCDPISGHTALYWYRQSLGQGLEFLIYFQGNSAPDKSGLPSDRFSAERTGGSVSTLTIQRTQQEDSAVYLCASSLGLAGNHEQYFGPGTRLTVT.

The chain uses TRBV7-9 and TRBJ2-5; 7 bases align to TRBD1. This CDR3 is built from 14 residues. In germline, CDR1 is SEHNR, CDR2 FQNEAQ (reference sequence). The V gene end was trimmed by 2 bases and the J gene end by 5 bases; junction bases not matched to a gene: 5. The CDR3 region has the DNA TGTGCCAGCAGCTTATGGGACAGCAAGGAGACCCAGTACTTC. It codes for CASSLWDSKETQYF.

This clone was observed once. The genes are TRBV27 and TRBJ1-2; possibly TRBD1 for D (6 bases). Trimming removed 5 bases from V and 2 bases from J, with 9 bases in between. CDR1 and CDR2 from the germline V gene are MNHEY and SMNVEV (reference sequence). The CDR3 spans 13 residues. The CDR3: CASSRTANYGYTF. CDR3 DNA sequence: TGTGCCAGCAGTAGGACAGCCAACTATGGCTACACCTTC.

This sequence joins TRBV28 and TRBJ2-1; either TRBD1 or TRBD2 may supply D (6 bases each). There are 14 residues in the CDR3. V shed 9 bases and J shed 6 bases, with 18 bases lying between them. Looked up from germline, CDR1 is MDHEN and CDR2 is SYDVKM. As DNA, the CDR3 is TGTGCCAGTCAAGGGGGTCAGGGAGGCAATGAGCAGTTCTTC. It codes for CASQGGQGGNEQFF.

The genes are TRBV19 and TRBJ2-3; a weak D match, TRBD2 (5 bases). Germline V lookup: CDR1 LNHDA, CDR2 SQIVND (reference sequence). Trimming cost V 5 bases and J 1 base, with 25 bases left between them. The CDR3 runs 19 residues. CDR3 in DNA: TGTGCCAGTAGTCCAAGATACTATACTATGGAGCGGCGCACAGATACGCAGTATTTT. Amino acids: CASSPRYYTMERRTDTQYF. Full variable domain (missing parts from reference TRBV19 and TRBJ2-3): DGGITQSPKYLFRKEGQNVTLSCEQNLNHDAMYWYRQDPGQGLRLIYYSQIVNDFQKGDIAEGYSVSREKKESFPLTVTSAQKNPTAFYLCASSPRYYTMERRTDTQYFGPGTRLTVL.

The chain carries TRBV6-1 and TRBJ1-1; perhaps TRBD1 as D (6 bases). Trimming took 5 bases from V and 3 from J, leaving 10 bases between them. The CDR3 sequence is 13 residues long. From germline, CDR1 is MNHNS and CDR2 SASEGT. The CDR3: CASSPQGHTEAFF. CDR3 bases: TGTGCCAGCAGTCCACAGGGCCACACTGAAGCTTTCTTT.

The genes are TRBV9 and TRBJ2-7; no reliable D call. The V gene lost 3 bases and the J gene lost 3 bases, with 4 bases spanning the gap. CDR1 and CDR2 (germline): SGDLS, YYNGEE. The CDR3 loop spans 11 amino acids. The CDR3 bases are TGTGCCAGCAGCGGACTCTACGAGCAGTACTTC. Translating gives CASSGLYEQYF. The full variable domain, its missing parts supplied by reference TRBV9 and TRBJ2-7, is DSGVTQTPKHLITATGQRVTLRCSPRSGDLSVYWYQQSLDQGLQFLIQYYNGEERAKGNILERFSAQQFPDLHSELNLSSLELGDSALYFCASSGLYEQYFGPGTRLTVT.

V is TRBV2 and J is TRBJ2-1; D remains ambiguous. Germline assignment: CDR1 SNHLY and CDR2 FYNNEI. CDR3 length: 15 amino acids. Trimming pared 7 bases from V and 6 bases from J, leaving 19 bases between. CDR3 in amino acids: CASTPLASMSNEQFF. The CDR3 DNA reads as TGTGCCAGCACACCGTTAGCTTCGATGAGCAATGAGCAGTTCTTC.

The chain has TRBV28 and TRBJ1-3; D is possibly TRBD1 (6 bases). This CDR3 comprises 15 residues. V was trimmed by 6 bases and J by 0 bases, leaving 12 bases between them. In germline, CDR1 is MDHEN, CDR2 SYDVKM. The CDR3, as DNA: TGTGCCAGCAGAAGTCGGGACACCTCTGGAAACACCATATATTTT. Protein: CASRSRDTSGNTIYF.

The chain recombines TRBV9 with TRBJ2-2; TRBD2 matches 7 bases. CDR1 SGDLS and CDR2 YYNGEE come from the germline V gene. Losses at the gene ends were 3 bases for V and 1 base for J; bases not matched to a gene: 6. This CDR3 comprises 16 residues. As DNA, the CDR3 is TGTGCCAGCAGCGCAGAACTAGCGTGGAACACCGGGGAGCTGTTTTTT. Residues: CASSAELAWNTGELFF.

This clone is a singleton in its sample. This chain connects TRBV28 to TRBJ1-2, with TRBD1 matching over 9 bases. This CDR3 is built from 12 residues. Trimming removed 6 bases from V and 6 bases from J; junction bases left unmatched: 2. The germline gives CDR1 MDHEN, CDR2 SYDVKM. Written as DNA, the CDR3 is TGTGCCAGCAGATGGACAGGGGATGGCTACACCTTC. Translated, it gives CASRWTGDGYTF.

The chain employs TRBV2 and TRBJ1-5; D is unclear. Germline-derived CDR1 and CDR2 are SNHLY and FYNNEI. V lost 4 bases, J lost 4 bases, and 11 bases lay in between. The CDR3 covers 14 residues. CDR3 loop: CASSARTGNQPQHF. CDR3 DNA sequence: TGTGCCAGCAGTGCAAGGACGGGAAATCAGCCCCAGCATTTT.

The rearrangement links TRBV5-1 to TRBJ2-7; perhaps D is TRBD1 or TRBD2 (6 bases each). CDR1 and CDR2 from the germline V gene are SGHRS and YFSETQ. This CDR3 has 14 amino acids. V was trimmed by 2 bases and J by 7 bases, leaving 16 bases between them. CDR3 coding DNA: TGCGCCAGCAGCTTATCGGAGGGGGAGAGGGAGCAGTACTTC. This sequence encodes CASSLSEGEREQYF.

The gene calls are TRBV10-1 and TRBJ2-7; 9 bases line up with TRBD1. CDR1 and CDR2 (germline): WNHNN, SYGVQD (reference sequence). The V segment lost 4 bases and the J segment 2 bases; nucleotides outside the gene matches: 6. CDR3 length: 15 amino acids. The CDR3 spells CASSGPGQGPYEQYF. The CDR3 DNA reads as TGCGCCAGCAGTGGGCCGGGACAGGGTCCCTACGAGCAGTACTTC.

This chain joins TRBV21-1 and TRBJ2-3; TRBD2 is the table's D call, not checked against the DNA. TRBV21-1 is recorded as a pseudogene. The CDR3 sequence is 16 residues long. The CDR3 spells CASSKAGAGGPDTQYF. The CDR3 DNA sequence: TGTGCCAGCAGCAAAGCAGGAGCGGGAGGGCCAGATACGCAGTATTTT.

This chain links TRBV11-3 with TRBJ1-1; D unclear. There are 14 residues in the CDR3. Germline CDR1 and CDR2: SGHNT and YENEEA. Deletions cut 0 bases from V and 3 bases from J, with 8 bases between. The CDR3 DNA sequence: TGTGCCAGCAGCTTAGAAGGGCAGGACACTGAAGCTTTCTTT. Its translation is CASSLEGQDTEAFF.

This clone was seen just once. The chain uses TRBV25-1 and TRBJ2-3, with a weak D call TRBD2 (5 bases). The CDR3 totals 16 residues. In germline, CDR1 is MGHDK, CDR2 SYGVNS. V dropped 1 base and J dropped 4 bases, with 15 bases sitting between them. For the CDR3, the DNA is TGTGCCAGCAGTGAATCGGGCGAGGGTTCAGCAGATACGCAGTATTTT. It encodes CASSESGEGSADTQYF.

The V and J genes are TRBV11-1 and TRBJ1-1; 7 bases align to TRBD1. The CDR3 has 13 residues. Germline V gene sequence: CDR1 SGHAT, CDR2 FQDESV (reference sequence). V gave up 3 bases and J gave up 5 bases; unmatched junction bases: 3. CDR3 nucleotides: TGTGCCAGCAGCTTGCACAGGGGAACTGAAGCTTTCTTT. This codes for CASSLHRGTEAFF.

The chain couples TRBV19 to TRBJ1-4; D gene uncertain. CDR1 and CDR2 (germline): LNHDA, SQIVND (reference sequence). The germline V and J ends were trimmed by 5 bases and 8 bases, with 15 bases remaining between them. The CDR3 contains 14 residues. The CDR3 is CASSDRRSVEKLFF. CDR3 nucleotides: TGTGCCAGTAGTGATCGCCGCTCTGTGGAAAAACTGTTTTTT.

This chain uses TRBV5-1 with TRBJ2-7; D call uncertain. V shed 1 base and J shed 5 bases, with 4 bases lying between them. The CDR3 totals 11 residues. Germline V CDR1 and CDR2: SGHRS, YFSETQ. CDR3 sequence reads: CASSLHHEQYF. In DNA form, the CDR3 reads TGCGCCAGCAGCTTGCATCACGAGCAGTACTTC.

The chain joins TRBV5-1 to TRBJ1-2; possibly TRBD1 for D (6 bases). The CDR3 is 14 residues long. V was clipped by 1 base and J by 7 bases, with 14 bases between them. In germline, CDR1 is SGHRS, CDR2 YFSETQ. The CDR3 DNA reads TGCGCCAGCAGCTTGCGGTCAGGGGATGGTGGCTACACCTTC. Translating gives CASSLRSGDGGYTF.

V usage is TRBV9 and J usage is TRBJ1-2; D uncertain. The length of the CDR3 is 12 residues. In germline, CDR1 is SGDLS, CDR2 YYNGEE. The V and J ends lost 0 bases and 4 bases respectively, with 4 bases between them. DNA for the CDR3: TGTGCCAGCAGCGTAGGAATCTATGGCTACACCTTC. As protein: CASSVGIYGYTF.

V is TRBV2 and J is TRBJ2-3; D is possibly TRBD1 (6 bases). Trimming removed 5 bases from V and 6 bases from J, with 9 bases in between. CDR1 and CDR2 from the germline V gene are SNHLY and FYNNEI. The CDR3 consists of 12 residues. CDR3 region: CASSLQGDTQYF. In DNA form, the CDR3 reads TGTGCCAGCAGTCTCCAGGGGGATACGCAGTATTTT.

The V gene is TRBV19, the J gene TRBJ2-1; TRBD2 matches at 14 bases. This CDR3 has 16 residues. The ends lost 6 bases at V and 5 bases at J; junction bases unmatched: 6. Germline loops: CDR1 LNHDA, CDR2 SQIVND (reference sequence). In DNA, the CDR3 is TGTGCCAGTAGGCGGGGACTAGCGGGGGCGAACAATGAGCAGTTCTTC. This translates into CASRRGLAGANNEQFF. Drawing the rest from reference TRBV19 and TRBJ2-1, the complete variable domain is DGGITQSPKYLFRKEGQNVTLSCEQNLNHDAMYWYRQDPGQGLRLIYYSQIVNDFQKGDIAEGYSVSREKKESFPLTVTSAQKNPTAFYLCASRRGLAGANNEQFFGPGTRLTVL.

The V gene is TRBV5-8, the J gene TRBJ2-5, with TRBD1 matching over 7 bases. The germline V gene encodes CDR1 SGHTS and CDR2 YDEGEE. The CDR3 runs 15 residues. J was trimmed by 5 bases and V by 2 bases; bases with no gene match: 9. The CDR3 nucleotides read TGTGCCAGCAGCTTCGGCACAGGGGTTGTGGAGACCCAGTACTTC. Protein sequence: CASSFGTGVVETQYF.

This chain joins TRBV4-2 and TRBJ2-7, with 15 bases fitting TRBD2. The ends lost 0 bases at V and 7 bases at J; junction bases unmatched: 4. The CDR3 spans 16 residues. Germline values: CDR1 LGHNA, CDR2 YNFKEQ. The CDR3 DNA reads as TGTGCCAGCAGCCAAGATTCTGGACTAGCGGGAGGGGAGCAGTACTTC. It encodes CASSQDSGLAGGEQYF.

The chain is built from TRBV9 and TRBJ2-5; 7 bases agree with TRBD2. The J call is in doubt because the DNA end fits TRBJ2-7 better. The CDR3 spans 14 residues. Per germline, CDR1 SGDLS and CDR2 YYNGEE. This CDR3 reads CASSPTSVSYEQYF. DNA of the CDR3: TGTGCCAGCAGCCCAACTAGCGTTTCCTACGAGCAGTACTTC.

This clone was seen more than once but under ten times. J is TRBJ2-2 and V is TRBV6-5; weak D call: TRBD1 (6 bases). Germline CDR1 and CDR2: MNHEY and SVGAGI. Trimming took 2 bases from V and 0 from J, leaving 10 bases between them. This CDR3 has 16 amino acids. CDR3 coding DNA: TGTGCCAGCAGTTACCAATGGACAGCGAACACCGGGGAGCTGTTTTTT. Translating it yields CASSYQWTANTGELFF.